These 9 T cell receptor beta chains originate from one sample sequenced in a study of blood T cell repertoires in COVID-19. Produced via immunoSEQ multiplex PCR; TCRdb's table is partial and in-frame only. Here the sample spans roughly 280,000 clones, about nine tenths being singletons. The sample comprised peripheral blood. These receptors all stem from a man in his forties or fifties with active or convalescent COVID-19.

The CDR3 sequence: CASSLDRGLAEETQYF. Written as DNA, the CDR3 is TGCGCCAGCAGCTTGGATCGGGGACTAGCGGAAGAGACCCAGTACTTC. The chain uses TRBV5-1 and TRBJ2-5; TRBD2 agrees at 11 bases. The CDR3 extends over 16 amino acids. Trimming cost V 0 bases and J 3 bases; bases outside gene matches: 4. CDR1 and CDR2 (germline): SGHRS, YFSETQ.

V and J are TRBV4-1 and TRBJ1-6; D is perhaps TRBD1 (5 bases). There are 14 residues in the CDR3. The V gene's germline CDR1 is MGHRA and CDR2 YSYEKL. The V and J ends lost 4 bases and 5 bases respectively, with 9 bases between them. For the CDR3, the DNA is TGCGCCAGCAGCCCCCGGGGGGATAATTCACCCCTCCACTTT. It yields the protein CASSPRGDNSPLHF.

The gene calls are TRBV11-1 and TRBJ1-6, with D uncertain. The CDR3 consists of 16 residues. Germline V gene data show CDR1 as SGHAT and CDR2 as FQDESV (reference sequence). Deletions cut 6 bases from V and 4 bases from J, with 16 bases between. The CDR3: CASRFPGNLYNSPLHF. The CDR3 nucleotides are TGTGCCAGCAGGTTCCCCGGGAACCTTTATAATTCACCCCTCCACTTT.

The chain uses TRBV19 and TRBJ1-2, with D tentatively TRBD1 (6 bases). CDR3 size: 13 residues. Germline CDR1 is LNHDA and CDR2 is SQIVND (reference sequence). The V end was cut by 5 bases, the J end by 6 bases, with 13 bases between. DNA of the CDR3: TGTGCCAGTAGTCTACAGGGAAGGGATGGCTACACCTTC. Protein sequence: CASSLQGRDGYTF. Full variable domain (rest looked up from reference TRBV19 and TRBJ1-2): DGGITQSPKYLFRKEGQNVTLSCEQNLNHDAMYWYRQDPGQGLRLIYYSQIVNDFQKGDIAEGYSVSREKKESFPLTVTSAQKNPTAFYLCASSLQGRDGYTFGSGTRLTVV.

The chain links TRBV6-5 to TRBJ2-1; D is undetermined. Trimming shortened V by 6 bases and J by 0 bases, and 12 bases separated the two germline ends. Germline V gives CDR1 MNHEY, CDR2 SVGAGI. This CDR3 has 15 amino acids. Here the CDR3 DNA reads TGTGCCAGCAGGTCTGGGCAGAGCTCCTACAATGAGCAGTTCTTC. It encodes CASRSGQSSYNEQFF.

The chain recombines TRBV18 with TRBJ1-3; the D gene is possibly TRBD1 (6 bases). V was clipped by 0 bases and J by 0 bases, with 18 bases between them. CDR1 KGHSH and CDR2 LQKENI come from the germline V gene. CDR3 size: 19 residues. CDR3 sequence: CASSPPTGSSFSSGNTIYF. The CDR3 DNA reads as TGTGCCAGCTCACCACCGACAGGCTCTTCCTTCAGCTCTGGAAACACCATATATTTT. Full variable domain (outside the CDR3, taken from reference TRBV18 and TRBJ1-3): NAGVMQNPRHLVRRRGQEARLRCSPMKGHSHVYWYRQLPEEGLKFMVYLQKENIIDESGMPKERFSAEFPKEGPSILRIQQVVRGDSAAYFCASSPPTGSSFSSGNTIYFGEGSWLTVV.

V and J are TRBV19 and TRBJ1-2; possible D gene TRBD1, 5 bases. The CDR3 length is 14 residues. From germline, CDR1 is LNHDA and CDR2 SQIVND (reference sequence). Deletions cut 4 bases from V and 1 base from J, with 10 bases between. The CDR3 reads CASSSPGFNYGYTF. CDR3 DNA: TGTGCCAGTAGTAGTCCAGGGTTTAACTATGGCTACACCTTC.

This chain uses TRBV30 with TRBJ1-2, with 10 nucleotides matching TRBD1. J gave up 6 bases and V 8 bases, and 9 bases lay outside the gene matches. From germline, CDR1 is GTSNPN and CDR2 SVGIG (reference sequence). The CDR3 totals 13 residues. In DNA form, the CDR3 reads TGTGCCCTCCTGACCGGGACAGGGGATGGCTACACCTTC. The encoded protein is CALLTGTGDGYTF.

Only one count was recorded for this clone. This chain joins TRBV6-5 and TRBJ2-7, with a tentative D call TRBD1 (6 bases). With 5 bases removed from V and 5 bases from J, the gap between germline ends came to 10 bases. The CDR3 has 12 residues. Germline V lookup: CDR1 MNHEY, CDR2 SVGAGI. CDR3 DNA: TGTGCCAGCAGTCACGACAGGAACGAGCAGTACTTC. Protein: CASSHDRNEQYF.